A single sample gave rise to the 25 T cell receptor beta chains below, sequenced in a study of blood T cell repertoires in COVID-19. Produced via immunoSEQ multiplex PCR; TCRdb's table is partial and in-frame only. The table includes 250,000 to 350,000 clones, nearly 90% detected once. The sample consisted of PBMCs or T cells enriched from blood (not recorded which). The receptors were sampled from a woman aged 18-30 years with acute COVID-19.

The chain links TRBV27 to TRBJ2-1; D ambiguous. Germline CDR1 MNHEY, CDR2 SMNVEV (reference sequence). The CDR3 runs 14 residues. Trimming pared 8 bases from V and 5 bases from J, leaving 16 bases between. CDR3 loop: CASSNGAPHNEQFF. The CDR3 DNA reads TGTGCCAGCTCTAACGGAGCCCCGCACAATGAGCAGTTCTTC.

The chain combines TRBV7-9 with TRBJ1-1; D unclear. This CDR3 has 15 amino acids. Trimming shortened V by 5 bases and J by 1 base, and 14 bases separated the two germline ends. The germline gives CDR1 SEHNR, CDR2 FQNEAQ (reference sequence). The CDR3 here is CASSAYRKENTEAFF. The CDR3 nucleotides are TGTGCCAGCAGCGCCTACAGAAAAGAGAACACTGAAGCTTTCTTT. Full variable domain (rest looked up from reference TRBV7-9 and TRBJ1-1): DTGVSQNPRHKITKRGQNVTFRCDPISEHNRLYWYRQTLGQGPEFLTYFQNEAQLEKSRLLSDRFSAERPKGSFSTLEIQRTEQGDSAMYLCASSAYRKENTEAFFGQGTRLTVV.

The chain joins TRBV5-5 to TRBJ2-3; 10 positions match TRBD2. Germline trimming cut 0 bases from V and 3 bases from J; bases unmatched to any gene: 16. Germline-derived CDR1 and CDR2 are SGHKS and YYEKEE (reference sequence). This CDR3 region has 20 residues. CDR3 region: CASSLVVPRRLAGQTDTQYF. CDR3 sequence (DNA): TGTGCCAGCAGCTTGGTTGTGCCTAGGAGACTAGCGGGCCAAACAGATACGCAGTATTTT. Combining the CDR3 with reference TRBV5-5 and TRBJ2-3 gives the whole variable domain DAGVTQSPTHLIKTRGQQVTLRCSPISGHKSVSWYQQVLGQGPQFIFQYYEKEERGRGNFPDRFSARQFPNYSSELNVNALLLGDSALYLCASSLVVPRRLAGQTDTQYFGPGTRLTVL.

V gene TRBV5-8 combines with J gene TRBJ1-1; no definite D call. The CDR3 totals 13 residues. V was pared by 4 bases and J by 4 bases, with 11 bases between. Germline-derived CDR1 and CDR2 are SGHTS and YDEGEE. CDR3 nucleotide sequence: TGTGCCAGCAGCGGTAAGCTCGGCACTGAAGCTTTCTTT. Protein sequence: CASSGKLGTEAFF.

The V call is TRBV9, the J call TRBJ1-3; TRBD1 matches 7 bases. V shed 2 bases, J shed 4 bases, and the junction held 6 bases outside the gene matches. Germline CDR1 reads SGDLS; CDR2 reads YYNGEE. CDR3 length: 15 amino acids. CDR3 sequence reads: CASSVGDRDGNTIYF. The CDR3, as DNA: TGTGCCAGCAGCGTTGGAGACAGGGACGGAAACACCATATATTTT.

This chain joins TRBV10-3 and TRBJ1-4; D not certain. This CDR3 comprises 15 residues. Germline V CDR1 and CDR2: ENHRY, SYGVKD. Trimming removed 3 bases at V and 11 bases at J, with 19 bases between. CDR3 sequence reads: CAISEPGTFPIKLFF. The CDR3 DNA follows: TGTGCCATCAGTGAACCGGGAACCTTCCCAATCAAACTGTTTTTT.

The V gene is TRBV4-1, the J gene TRBJ2-7; D may be TRBD2 (5 bases). The germline V gene has CDR1 MGHRA and CDR2 YSYEKL. V was clipped by 4 bases and J by 6 bases, with 13 bases between them. CDR3 size: 13 residues. DNA of the CDR3: TGCGCCAGCAGCCCCGTTTCAGCGGCCGAGCAGTACTTC. This sequence encodes CASSPVSAAEQYF.

The V gene is TRBV9, the J gene TRBJ2-1; a weak D match, TRBD2 (7 bases). This CDR3 is 15 amino acids long. Trimming left V 0 bases short and J 7 bases short, with 14 bases between. Germline CDR1 reads SGDLS; CDR2 reads YYNGEE. CDR3: CASSVDEGGGNEQFF. In DNA form, the CDR3 reads TGTGCCAGCAGCGTAGATGAGGGGGGAGGGAATGAGCAGTTCTTC.

The chain has TRBV28 and TRBJ2-1, with 8 positions matching TRBD2. The V gene end was trimmed by 6 bases and the J gene end by 3 bases; junction bases not matched to a gene: 10. Germline V gives CDR1 MDHEN, CDR2 SYDVKM. The CDR3 totals 16 residues. The CDR3 DNA is TGTGCCAGCAGAAAAGGTTACAGCGGGGGCTACAATGAGCAGTTCTTC. It specifies CASRKGYSGGYNEQFF.

V usage is TRBV7-3 and J usage is TRBJ2-3; no reliable D call. Trimming took 1 base from V and 2 from J, leaving 4 bases between them. Germline V gene lookup returns CDR1 SGHTA and CDR2 FQGTGA. CDR3 length: 13 amino acids. This chain's CDR3 is CASSLIHTDTQYF. DNA for the CDR3: TGTGCCAGCAGCTTAATCCACACAGATACGCAGTATTTT.

V gene TRBV28 combines with J gene TRBJ2-7; 14 nucleotides align to TRBD2. Germline loops: CDR1 MDHEN, CDR2 SYDVKM. The CDR3 covers 18 residues. J gave up 0 bases and V 6 bases, and 10 bases lay outside the gene matches. CDR3 DNA: TGTGCCAGCAGGGGGGGACTAGCGGGAGTAGGGGGCTCCTACGAGCAGTACTTC. This translates into CASRGGLAGVGGSYEQYF.

The chain uses TRBV7-3 and TRBJ1-1; 7 bases map to TRBD1. Germline V lookup: CDR1 SGHTA, CDR2 FQGTGA. The CDR3 totals 13 residues. J gave up 5 bases and V 5 bases, and 5 bases lay outside the gene matches. The CDR3 DNA reads as TGTGCCAGCAGCCTTGACAGGGAAACTGAAGCTTTCTTT. Translation: CASSLDRETEAFF.

The genes are TRBV3-1 (or the pseudogene TRBV3-2) and TRBJ2-3; 9 nucleotides agree with TRBD1. There are 16 residues in the CDR3. Germline assignment: CDR1 LGHDT and CDR2 YNNKEL (reference sequence). Trimming took 4 bases from V and 5 from J; bases not matched to a gene: 10. The CDR3 coding sequence is TGTGCCAGCAGCCTTTTACACAGGGGGCAGGGAGATACGCAGTATTTT. Residues: CASSLLHRGQGDTQYF.

The genes are TRBV2 and TRBJ1-6; 11 nucleotides agree with TRBD1. V shed 6 bases, J shed 4 bases, and the junction held 5 bases outside the gene matches. The CDR3 has 16 residues. CDR1 and CDR2 (germline): SNHLY, FYNNEI. This chain's CDR3 is CASRLGQGGYNSPLHF. CDR3 coding DNA: TGTGCCAGCAGGCTGGGACAGGGGGGGTATAATTCACCCCTCCACTTT. Full variable domain (missing parts from reference TRBV2 and TRBJ1-6): EPEVTQTPSHQVTQMGQEVILRCVPISNHLYFYWYRQILGQKVEFLVSFYNNEISEKSEIFDDQFSVERPDGSNFTLKIRSTKLEDSAMYFCASRLGQGGYNSPLHFGNGTRLTVT.

In its sample, this clone was seen a few times. This rearrangement joins TRBV30 to TRBJ1-6, with TRBD1 matching over 9 bases. Germline V CDR1 and CDR2: GTSNPN, SVGIG (reference sequence). V lost 0 bases to trimming and J lost 7 bases; unmatched junction nucleotides: 4. This CDR3 is 15 amino acids long. CDR3 amino acids: CAWSVGTGQNSPLHF. CDR3 DNA sequence: TGTGCCTGGAGTGTGGGGACAGGGCAAAATTCACCCCTCCACTTT.

Only one count was recorded for this clone. The chain uses TRBV6-1 and TRBJ1-2; D is unresolved. Trimming pared 5 bases from V and 5 bases from J, leaving 9 bases between. The CDR3 has 12 amino acids. Germline V lookup: CDR1 MNHNS, CDR2 SASEGT. The CDR3 DNA follows: TGTGCCAGCAGTACACCAGGATATGGCTACACCTTC. This codes for CASSTPGYGYTF.

The chain joins TRBV11-3 to TRBJ2-5, with TRBD1 identical over 7 bases. Trimming removed 1 base from V and 1 base from J; junction bases left unmatched: 3. Germline-derived CDR1 and CDR2 are SGHNT and YENEEA. The CDR3 has 15 amino acids. As DNA, the CDR3 is TGTGCCAGCAGCTTAGGAAGGGGGCCCCAAGAGACCCAGTACTTC. Its translation is CASSLGRGPQETQYF.

This chain uses TRBV4-1 with TRBJ2-1; 12 bases are shared with TRBD2. Losses at the gene ends were 1 base for V and 8 bases for J; bases not matched to a gene: 12. Germline CDR1 MGHRA, CDR2 YSYEKL. The CDR3 loop spans 18 amino acids. In DNA form, the CDR3 reads TGCGCCAGCAGCCAAGCACAGACTAGCGGGAGTTGGAAGGATGAGCAGTTCTTC. Its protein is CASSQAQTSGSWKDEQFF.

This chain uses TRBV9 with TRBJ2-5; D is perhaps TRBD2 (6 bases). CDR3 length: 16 residues. Between the trimmed V and J ends, which lost 3 bases and 4 bases, there was a span of 19 bases. In germline, CDR1 is SGDLS, CDR2 YYNGEE. CDR3 in DNA: TGTGCCAGCAGCGCCTTAGCGGATAGGGTGGCAGAGACCCAGTACTTC. Protein sequence: CASSALADRVAETQYF.

This rearrangement joins TRBV4-3 to TRBJ2-1; 11 bases map to TRBD2. The germline V gene encodes CDR1 LGHNA and CDR2 YSLEER. V lost 1 base and J lost 3; bases outside the gene matches: 2. The length of the CDR3 is 16 residues. The CDR3: CASSQVGTSGYNEQFF. The CDR3 bases are TGCGCCAGCAGCCAAGTCGGGACTAGCGGCTACAATGAGCAGTTCTTC.

The chain recombines TRBV24-1 with TRBJ2-1; TRBD1 agrees at 7 bases. With V trimmed by 0 bases and J by 1 base, 5 bases remained unmatched. The CDR3 is 17 amino acids. Germline V gene sequence: CDR1 KGHDR, CDR2 SFDVKD. The CDR3 DNA is TGTGCCACCAGTGATTTGCAGGGGGACAGTTCCTACAATGAGCAGTTCTTC. Its protein is CATSDLQGDSSYNEQFF.

This rearrangement joins TRBV6-1 to TRBJ2-7, with 8 nucleotides matching TRBD1. The junction had 3 bases not matched to a gene; V was cut back by 10 bases and J by 1 base. Germline V lookup: CDR1 MNHNS, CDR2 SASEGT. The CDR3 runs 12 residues. The CDR3 DNA follows: TGTGCCACCAGGGGGCTTTCCTACGAGCAGTACTTC. Its protein product is CATRGLSYEQYF.

V is TRBV7-9 and J is TRBJ2-2, with TRBD2 identical over 10 bases. V shed 5 bases, J shed 2 bases, and the junction held 8 bases outside the gene matches. Germline V gene lookup returns CDR1 SEHNR and CDR2 FQNEAQ (reference sequence). The CDR3 loop spans 17 amino acids. The CDR3, as DNA: TGTGCCAGCAGCCCACACAGCGGGAGGGAAAACACCGGGGAGCTGTTTTTT. Translating it yields CASSPHSGRENTGELFF. The entire variable domain, with the rest obtained from reference TRBV7-9 and TRBJ2-2, is as follows: DTGVSQNPRHKITKRGQNVTFRCDPISEHNRLYWYRQTLGQGPEFLTYFQNEAQLEKSRLLSDRFSAERPKGSFSTLEIQRTEQGDSAMYLCASSPHSGRENTGELFFGEGSRLTVL.

The J gene is TRBJ2-1, the V gene TRBV19, with 13 bases that match TRBD2. Germline V gene data show CDR1 as LNHDA and CDR2 as SQIVND (reference sequence). V lost 3 bases and J lost 7; bases outside the gene matches: 6. CDR3 length equals 16 residues. The chain's CDR3 is CASSMGGTSGKNEQFF. CDR3 nucleotides: TGTGCCAGTAGTATGGGAGGGACTAGCGGGAAAAATGAGCAGTTCTTC.

The CDR3 region is CASSPREGSLMGAEAFF. The CDR3, as DNA: TGTGCCAGCAGCCCTAGGGAGGGTAGCCTTATGGGGGCTGAAGCTTTCTTT. The J gene is TRBJ1-1, the V gene TRBV7-6; possible D gene TRBD1, 5 bases. The V and J ends lost 5 bases and 6 bases respectively, with 25 bases between them. The CDR3 is 17 amino acids. CDR1 and CDR2 from the germline V gene are SGHVS and FNYEAQ.